The clone carrying this T cell receptor (beta chain) was counted only a few times. The study ran its PCR with 60 Vbeta and 13 Jbeta primers. Data came from immunoSEQ multiplex PCR; TCRdb stores just in-frame clones and leaves some out. The profile shows 150,000 or so clones, 65% to 80% of them singletons. These data belong to a study of cytomegalovirus exposure and HLA in healthy donors. V lost 1 base and J lost 5, with 13 bases in between. The germline gives CDR1 SEHNR, CDR2 FQNEAQ (reference sequence). This CDR3 contains 15 residues. What was sequenced was PBMCs. The J gene is TRBJ2-3, the V gene TRBV7-9; no clear D. This clonotype originated in a woman between 45 and 65 years old in good health and CMV-seropositive. The CDR3 region has the DNA TGTGCCAGCAGCTTAGGGGCTTCTGTGGGAGATACGCAGTATTTT. It specifies CASSLGASVGDTQYF. Together with reference TRBV7-9 and TRBJ2-3, the CDR3 gives the full variable domain: DTGVSQNPRHKITKRGQNVTFRCDPISEHNRLYWYRQTLGQGPEFLTYFQNEAQLEKSRLLSDRFSAERPKGSFSTLEIQRTEQGDSAMYLCASSLGASVGDTQYFGPGTRLTVL.